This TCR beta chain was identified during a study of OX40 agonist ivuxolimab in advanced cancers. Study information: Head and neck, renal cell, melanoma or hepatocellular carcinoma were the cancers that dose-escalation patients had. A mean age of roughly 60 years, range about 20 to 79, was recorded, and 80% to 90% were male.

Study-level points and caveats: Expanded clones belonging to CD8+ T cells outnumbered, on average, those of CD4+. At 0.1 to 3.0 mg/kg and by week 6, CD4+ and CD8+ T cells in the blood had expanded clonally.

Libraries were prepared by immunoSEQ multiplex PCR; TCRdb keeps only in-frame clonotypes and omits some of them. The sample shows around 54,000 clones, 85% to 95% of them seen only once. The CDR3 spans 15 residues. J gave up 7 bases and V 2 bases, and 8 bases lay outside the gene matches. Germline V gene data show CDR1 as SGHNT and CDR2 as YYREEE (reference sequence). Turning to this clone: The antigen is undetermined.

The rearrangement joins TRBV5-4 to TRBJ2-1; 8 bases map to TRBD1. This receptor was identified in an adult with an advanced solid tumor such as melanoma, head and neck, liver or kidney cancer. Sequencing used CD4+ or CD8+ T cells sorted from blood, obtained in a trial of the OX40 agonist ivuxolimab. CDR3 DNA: TGTGCCAGCAGCTTCGCGACAGGGGCTACTAATGAGCAGTTCTTC. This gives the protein CASSFATGATNEQFF.